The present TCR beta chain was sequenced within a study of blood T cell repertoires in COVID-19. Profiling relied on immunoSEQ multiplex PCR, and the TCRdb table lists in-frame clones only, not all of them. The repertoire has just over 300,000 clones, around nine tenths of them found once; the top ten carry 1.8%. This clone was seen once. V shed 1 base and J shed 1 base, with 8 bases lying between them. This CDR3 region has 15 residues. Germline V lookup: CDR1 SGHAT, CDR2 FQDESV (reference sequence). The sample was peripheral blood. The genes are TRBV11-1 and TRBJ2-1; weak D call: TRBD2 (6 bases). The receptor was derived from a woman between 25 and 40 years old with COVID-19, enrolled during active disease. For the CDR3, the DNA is TGTGCCAGCAGCTTAGGGGGGGTTTCCTACAATGAGCAGTTCTTC. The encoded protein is CASSLGGVSYNEQFF.